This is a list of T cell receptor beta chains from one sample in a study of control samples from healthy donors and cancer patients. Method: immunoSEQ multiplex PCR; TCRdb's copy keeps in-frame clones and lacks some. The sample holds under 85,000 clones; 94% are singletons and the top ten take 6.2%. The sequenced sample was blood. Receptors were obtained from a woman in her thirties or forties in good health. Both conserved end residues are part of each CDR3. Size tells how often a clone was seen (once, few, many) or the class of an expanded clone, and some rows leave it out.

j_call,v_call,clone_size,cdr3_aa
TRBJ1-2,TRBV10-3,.,CAISTDRGYGYTF
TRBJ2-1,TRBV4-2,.,CASSQDLLAPGYNEQFF
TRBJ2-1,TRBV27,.,CASSSVRSNEQFF
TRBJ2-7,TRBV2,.,CASSEGSGGLNEQYF
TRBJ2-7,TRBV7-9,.,CASSPGGYDPEQYF
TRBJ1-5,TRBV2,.,CASSAGQGVEPQHF
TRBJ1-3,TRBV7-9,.,CASSPREVASGNTIYF
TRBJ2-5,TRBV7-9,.,CASSFGIAAQETQYF
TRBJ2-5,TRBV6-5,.,CASSYASGGWQETQYF
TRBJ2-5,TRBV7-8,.,CASSERQGQTQYF
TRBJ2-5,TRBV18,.,CASSPQFQETQYF
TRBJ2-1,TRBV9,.,CASSVGTKDYEQFF
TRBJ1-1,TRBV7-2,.,CASSFGIMNTEAFF
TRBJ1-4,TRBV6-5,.,CAIRDSGFTNEKLFF
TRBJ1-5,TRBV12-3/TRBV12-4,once,CASSNQGNQPQHF
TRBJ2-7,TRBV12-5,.,CASGSVRDSYEQYF
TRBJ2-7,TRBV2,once,CASSDPDRDYEQYF
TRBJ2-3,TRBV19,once,CASTTGGADTQYF
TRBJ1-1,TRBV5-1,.,CASSLARGHTEAFF
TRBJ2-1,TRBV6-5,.,CASSRGGDNEQFF
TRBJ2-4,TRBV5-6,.,CASSFRRARALAKNIQYF
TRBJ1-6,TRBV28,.,CASSLFGTGARLHF
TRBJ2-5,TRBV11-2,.,CASSFIETQYF
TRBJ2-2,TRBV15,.,CATSRGTGRVETGELFF
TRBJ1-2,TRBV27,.,CASSFSGDYGYTF
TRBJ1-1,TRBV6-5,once,CASSYHREDTEAFF
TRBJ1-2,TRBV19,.,CASGIYGYTF
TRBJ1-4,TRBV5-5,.,CASSLGQVSSNEKLFF
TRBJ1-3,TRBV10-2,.,CASSKDRGGSGNTIYF
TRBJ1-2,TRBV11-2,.,CASSLDLSANYGYTF
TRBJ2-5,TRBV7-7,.,CASSLGGGTQYF
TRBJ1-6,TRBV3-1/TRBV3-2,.,CASSQVRRRGSPLHF
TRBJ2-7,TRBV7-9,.,CASSSEDRERSYEQYF
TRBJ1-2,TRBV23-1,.,CASSPNPGRGPYGYTF
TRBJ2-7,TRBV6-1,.,CASSESGWTGGSYEQYF
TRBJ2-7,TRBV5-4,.,CASSPGTGVFYEQYF
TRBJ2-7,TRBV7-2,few,CASKKAGGFEQYF
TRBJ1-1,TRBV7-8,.,CASSLWGNTEAFF
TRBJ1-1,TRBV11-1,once,CASSPSLRANTEAFF
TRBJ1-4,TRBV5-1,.,CASTSGRVANEKLFF
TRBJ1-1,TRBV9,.,CASSVVNGRQGDEAFF
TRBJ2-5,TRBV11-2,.,CASSSTDTETQYF